The following is a T cell receptor (beta chain) sequence with its context. Germline V CDR1 and CDR2: LGHDT, YNNKEL (reference sequence). The CDR3 length is 15 residues. The J segment lost 5 bases and the V segment lost 2 bases, leaving 0 bases of the junction unmatched. The record originates from a study of blood T cell repertoires in COVID-19. This table comes from immunoSEQ multiplex PCR, and its TCRdb copy is limited to in-frame clones, with some not included. Here the sample spans over 150,000 clones, 65% to 90% being singletons. Material: peripheral blood. The chain combines TRBV3-1 (or the pseudogene TRBV3-2) with TRBJ2-2; 12 bases match TRBD2. The receptor comes from a man aged 50 to 60 with active or convalescent COVID-19. CDR3 sequence: CASSQLAGGTGELFF. CDR3 bases: TGTGCCAGCAGCCAACTAGCGGGAGGGACCGGGGAGCTGTTTTTT.